This TCR beta chain was recorded in a study of cytomegalovirus exposure and HLA in healthy donors (dated by TCRdb to 2017 to 2019). Context from the whole study: An earlier analysis of roughly 630 of the donors reported about 290 Gb of sequence data and some 100 million unique TCR beta sequences from some 180 million T cells. About 330 gigabases of sequencing data and around 85 million unique TCR sequences made up an early release that covered 640 HLA-typed donors. Of the roughly 400 genotyped donors, around 81% fell in the genetic ancestry cluster associated with self-reported Caucasian donors. The aim of the study was to test whether cataloging public T cell receptors could identify signatures of past pathogen exposure. The study profiled the T cell repertoires of hundreds of subjects by immunosequencing and related them to cytomegalovirus serostatus. Along with the roughly 670-subject first cohort, a separate validation cohort of over a hundred different subjects was used. To predict cytomegalovirus infection status, the study brought together high-throughput TCR immunosequencing, statistical association of individual TCRs with disease status, and machine learning. A later analysis re-examined previously published TCR beta repertoires from more than 600 donors and added high-resolution HLA genotyping to investigate patterns of TCR occurrence. In the later analysis, no new phenotypic data were used to find candidate immune exposures; instead, reliance was placed on TCR beta sequences and their occurrence across donors. An earlier analysis of around 540 of the donors applied high-throughput TCR beta sequencing to assess whether each TCR beta V gene segment acted as functional or pseudogenic. Donor age, sex, ethnicity and CMV serostatus were compiled alongside the repertoire data. Genome-wide SNP genotypes for about 65% of the 666 donors were used in a later genetic analysis, which treated that subset as a discovery cohort. All discovery cohort repertoires had been generated using a single sequencing platform. Class I and class II HLA loci were covered by the typing at four-digit resolution. The number of donors typed differed by locus, with roughly 629-640 for A, B, C, DRB1 and DQB1, around 500 for DQA1, 606 for DPA1, and 450 to 480 for DPB1. Four or five DR-DQ haplotypes were treated as single units for association and clustering because of strong linkage in the cohort. Among 398 genotyped donors of the cohort, an average of approximately 240,000 unique TCR beta nucleotide sequences was sequenced per donor, of which about 19% were non-productive. Results the study describes overall, beyond this receptor: A further reported finding was that TCR beta sequences accurately predicted the HLA-A and HLA-B alleles for most subjects in the first cohort. Strong co-occurrence of HLA alleles, especially DR and DQ, made assigning TCR associations to individual alleles difficult. A total of 150 to 200 TCR beta chains were listed by the study as associated with cytomegalovirus. Compared with the approximately 710-donor mean, donors in an Asian-associated ancestry cluster had fewer N-insertions in productive TCRs, according to a later genetic analysis. According to a later analysis, TCR association rates differed among HLA loci, with DRB1 alleles showing the most associated TCRs and HLA-C alleles showing the fewest. Most CMV-associated TCR beta chains appeared to be HLA-restricted in a later analysis, and the HLA associations seemed to be driven largely by CMV exposure. According to the authors, the approach could potentially be generalized to other disease states and immunological phenotypes. Cytomegalovirus status was reported to be diagnosed by the classifier with high specificity and sensitivity in both the original and validation cohorts. The earlier analysis of approximately 540 of the donors excluded seventeen rarely observed V segments, including chromosome 9 orphons, because counts were too low. In an earlier analysis of about 550 of the donors, most TCR beta V segments were observed in productive rearrangements about 87% or about 30% of the time, broadly matching IMGT annotations. Immune exposure information for the cohort was limited to CMV serostatus. In vitro tests confirmed that a few of the cytomegalovirus-associated TCR beta chains recognize cytomegalovirus antigens. The 87-base-pair reads could not distinguish some IMGT-functional V segments, including TRBV6-2 and TRBV6-3, so those segments were excluded. Sequencing depth was assumed to be roughly uniform across donors in the presence/absence analyses, though that assumption may not hold. According to a later analysis, parvovirus B19, influenza, CMV and Epstein-Barr virus appeared linked to several top co-occurrence clusters. At a false discovery rate of 0.05, a later analysis linked 16,951 TCR beta sequences to specific HLA alleles. Only TCR beta chains were sequenced in this cohort, and the absence of alpha or paired-chain data limited detectable features. An association between a missense DCLRE1C variant and V-gene and J-gene trimming of TCR beta chains was found in a later genetic analysis and replicated in an independent cohort. Compared with equally common non-associated chains, HLA-associated TCR beta chains in a later analysis were more clonally expanded and had lower generation probabilities. Because HLA typing was unavailable for some donors at each locus, only the typed subset was used in association tests. Most TCR sequences were seen in very few donors, while some public TCRs were found in many individuals. A group of highly shared sequence variants was considered likely to be a technical artifact of the sequencing pipeline. Correlated functional status among segregating V segments might be attributable to linkage disequilibrium, but an unknown experimental factor could not be ruled out.

The CDR3 spans 11 residues, from the cysteine through the phenylalanine. Left in the record is the CDR3 DNA by itself, 33 bases read in frame from the first base. V and J are truncated by 6 bases and 2 bases respectively, leaving an intervening sequence of 7 bases. In the germline V gene (reference sequence), CDR1 corresponds to DFQATT and CDR2 to SNEGSKA. This clone turned up a few times. Its antigen is still unknown. Per-base quality was not reported, and no clone a single base away is much larger than it. The cohort comprised fewer than 700 healthy bone marrow donors. At the time of sampling, all cohort members were nominally healthy, though unrecorded immune exposures were likely present. The donor was CMV seronegative and belonged to the group of around 400 seronegative cohort members. A peripheral blood sample was collected from each donor, and TCR beta sequencing was performed on peripheral blood mononuclear cells. The Qiagen DNeasy Blood Extraction Kit was used to extract genomic DNA from the blood cell samples.

Library creation used the immunoSEQ multiplex PCR assay. For the multiplex PCR, a mixture combining 60 forward primers for TCR Vbeta segments and 13 reverse primers for TCR Jbeta segments was used. The CDR3 region of rearranged TCR beta genes was amplified from genomic DNA with a multiplex PCR assay. Amplified TCR beta libraries were sequenced as 87-base-pair reads on the Illumina HiSeq System. In the paper's pipeline: In a later analysis, roughly 80 million unique TCR beta chains were counted across the 650 to 700 repertoires, and roughly 10 million of these chains were shared by at least two donors. To remove PCR and sequencing errors, raw reads were error-corrected and collapsed into unique sequences using a nearest-neighbor algorithm that merged closely related sequences. Alignment of CDR3 sequences to IMGT reference sequences was used to assign V, D and J gene segments. For a sequence to be retained, a match of at least six nucleotides was required to both a V gene segment and a J gene segment. A rearrangement counted as productive if the CDR3 had no stop codons and remained in frame with V and J, and every other rearrangement counted as non-productive. CDR3 was defined by IMGT convention, running from the second conserved V-encoded cysteine to the conserved J-encoded phenylalanine. Sequences without an unambiguous match to a single V gene segment were excluded from the earlier analysis of several hundred of the donors. An earlier analysis of about 600 of the donors called V segments functional above 56.7% productive rearrangements and segregating when the between-donor standard deviation exceeded 5%. A statistical classification framework was built to diagnose cytomegalovirus status from the catalog of TCR beta chain sequences. A later analysis assigned V and J genes by comparing TCR nucleotide sequences with IMGT/GENE-DB human TR gene sequences. In a later analysis, CDR3 sequences and most-parsimonious VDJ recombination scenarios were assigned using the TCRdist pipeline. A later analysis defined each TCR beta chain by its CDR3 amino acid sequence plus V-gene family, and excluded reads lacking a unique V-gene family. In a later analysis, several hundred highly shared, low-generation-probability nucleotide sequences were removed to address suspected cross-contamination and a sequencing artifact. In a later analysis, a clonal expansion index for each public chain was calculated from normalized within-repertoire ranks of inferred template counts. In a later analysis, generation probabilities were computed with a VDJ recombination model fitted to out-of-frame rearrangements, and the resulting probabilities were checked against IGoR. Hypergeometric tests were used in a later analysis to score TCR-TCR, TCR-HLA and TCR-CMV co-occurrence, with a repertoire-size bias correction applied to the TCR pairs. False discovery rates were estimated in a later analysis by permuting HLA or CMV assignments 20 times. A later analysis grouped co-occurring TCRs with DBSCAN, adding TCRdist sequence similarity when clustering within HLA-allele-positive subsets. For co-occurrence clustering, repertoires with fewer than 30,000 or more than 120,000 public chains were excluded, along with 4 to 6 repertoires with anomalous nucleotide sharing. TCRdb limited this immuneACCESS table to in-frame rearrangements with V and J called. A share of clones is missing; checked studies link under half to unresolved V genes, and the rest is unexplained. D and trimming were read from the DNA, whereas the V and J calls and clone size are those reported in that table. Within this sample are 130,000 or so clones, with around 78% of them counted one time only. The top ten clonotypes cover about 1.6% of the sample.

The sequence was collected from a man aged 35 to 55 in good health and CMV-seronegative. The sequenced sample was PBMCs. The V and J genes are TRBV20-1 and TRBJ1-2; the D gene remains uncertain. The CDR3 protein: CSAPQNYGYTF. The DNA is as follows: TGCAGTGCCCCCCAGAACTATGGCTACACCTTC.